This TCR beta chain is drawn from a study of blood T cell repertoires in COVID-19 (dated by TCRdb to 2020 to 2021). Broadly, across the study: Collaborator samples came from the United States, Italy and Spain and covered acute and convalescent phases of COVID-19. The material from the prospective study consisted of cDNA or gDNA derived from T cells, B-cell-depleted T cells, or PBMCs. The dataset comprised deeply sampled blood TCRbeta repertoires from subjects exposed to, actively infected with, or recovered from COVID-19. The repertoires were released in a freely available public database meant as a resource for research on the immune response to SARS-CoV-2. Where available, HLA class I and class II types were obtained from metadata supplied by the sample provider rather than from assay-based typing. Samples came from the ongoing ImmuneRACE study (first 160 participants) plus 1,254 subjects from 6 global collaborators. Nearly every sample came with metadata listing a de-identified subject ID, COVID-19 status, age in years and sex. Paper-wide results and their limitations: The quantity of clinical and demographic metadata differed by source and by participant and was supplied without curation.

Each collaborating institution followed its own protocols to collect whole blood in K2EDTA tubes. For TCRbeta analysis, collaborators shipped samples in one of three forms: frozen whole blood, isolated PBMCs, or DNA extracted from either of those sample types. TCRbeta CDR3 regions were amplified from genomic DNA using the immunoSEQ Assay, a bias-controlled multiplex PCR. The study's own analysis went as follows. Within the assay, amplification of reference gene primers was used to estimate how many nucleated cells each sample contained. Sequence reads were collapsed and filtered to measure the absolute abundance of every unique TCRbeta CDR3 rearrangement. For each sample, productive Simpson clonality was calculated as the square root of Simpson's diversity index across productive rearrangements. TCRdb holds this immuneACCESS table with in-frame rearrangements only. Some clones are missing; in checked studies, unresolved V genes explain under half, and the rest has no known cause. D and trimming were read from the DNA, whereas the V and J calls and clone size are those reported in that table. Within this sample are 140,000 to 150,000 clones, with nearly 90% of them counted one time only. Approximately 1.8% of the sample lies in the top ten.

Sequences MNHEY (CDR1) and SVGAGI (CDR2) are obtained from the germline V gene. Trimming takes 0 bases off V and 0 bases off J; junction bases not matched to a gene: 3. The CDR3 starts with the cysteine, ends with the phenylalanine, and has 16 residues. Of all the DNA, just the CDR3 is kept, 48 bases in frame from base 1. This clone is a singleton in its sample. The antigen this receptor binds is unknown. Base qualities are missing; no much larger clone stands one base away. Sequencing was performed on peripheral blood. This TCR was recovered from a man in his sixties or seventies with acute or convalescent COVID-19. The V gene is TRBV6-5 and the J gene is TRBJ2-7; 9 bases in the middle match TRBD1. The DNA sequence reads TGTGCCAGCAGTTACTCGGGGACAGGGTTCTCCTACGAGCAGTACTTC. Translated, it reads CASSYSGTGFSYEQYF.